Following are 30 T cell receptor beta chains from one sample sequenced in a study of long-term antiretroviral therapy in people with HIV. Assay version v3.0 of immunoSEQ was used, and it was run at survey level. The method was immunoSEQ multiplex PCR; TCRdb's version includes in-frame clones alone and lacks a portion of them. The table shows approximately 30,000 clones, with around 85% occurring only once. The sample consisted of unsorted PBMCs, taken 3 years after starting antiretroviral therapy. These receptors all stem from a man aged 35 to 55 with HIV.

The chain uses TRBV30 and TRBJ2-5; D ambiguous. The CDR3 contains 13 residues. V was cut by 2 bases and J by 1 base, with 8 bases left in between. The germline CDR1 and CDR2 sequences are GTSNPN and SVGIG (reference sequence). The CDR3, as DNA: TGTGCCTGGAGTATAAGGGCCCAAGAGACCCAGTACTTC. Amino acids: CAWSIRAQETQYF.

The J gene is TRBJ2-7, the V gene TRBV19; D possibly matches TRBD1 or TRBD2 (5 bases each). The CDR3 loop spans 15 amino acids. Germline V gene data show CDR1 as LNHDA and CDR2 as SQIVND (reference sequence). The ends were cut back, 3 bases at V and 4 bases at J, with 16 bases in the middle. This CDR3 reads CASSMTADLFYEQYF. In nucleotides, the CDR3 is TGTGCCAGTAGTATGACAGCGGATTTATTTTACGAGCAGTACTTC.

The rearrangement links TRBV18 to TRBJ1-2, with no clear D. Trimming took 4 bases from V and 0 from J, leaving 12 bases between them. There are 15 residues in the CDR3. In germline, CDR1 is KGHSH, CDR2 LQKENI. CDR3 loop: CASSLRTAPNYGYTF. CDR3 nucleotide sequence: TGTGCCAGCTCACTTAGGACGGCTCCTAACTATGGCTACACCTTC.

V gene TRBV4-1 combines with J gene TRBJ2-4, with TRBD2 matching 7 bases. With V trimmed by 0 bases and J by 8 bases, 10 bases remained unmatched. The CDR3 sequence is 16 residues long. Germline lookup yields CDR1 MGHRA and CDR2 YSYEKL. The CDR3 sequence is CASSQDLTAGWDIQYF. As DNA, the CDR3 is TGCGCCAGCAGCCAAGATCTAACAGCGGGATGGGACATTCAGTACTTC.

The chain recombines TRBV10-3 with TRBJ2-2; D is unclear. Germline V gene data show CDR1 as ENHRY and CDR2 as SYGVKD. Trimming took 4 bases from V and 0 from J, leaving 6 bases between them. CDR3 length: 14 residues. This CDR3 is CAISGRTNTGELFF. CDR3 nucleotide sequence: TGTGCCATCAGTGGGAGAACGAACACCGGGGAGCTGTTTTTT.

As DNA, the CDR3 is TGTGCCAGCTCACCACGGGGGGACGAGCAGTACTTC. Its translation: CASSPRGDEQYF. This chain links TRBV18 with TRBJ2-7; D might be TRBD2 (6 bases). Per germline, CDR1 KGHSH and CDR2 LQKENI. The CDR3 consists of 12 residues. V was pared by 1 base and J by 5 bases, with 6 bases between.

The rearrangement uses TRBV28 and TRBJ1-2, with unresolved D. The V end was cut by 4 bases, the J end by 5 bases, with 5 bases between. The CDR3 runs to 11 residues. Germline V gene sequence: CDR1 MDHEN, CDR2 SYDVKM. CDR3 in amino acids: CASSSAYGYTF. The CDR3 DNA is TGTGCCAGCAGTTCAGCTTATGGCTACACCTTC.

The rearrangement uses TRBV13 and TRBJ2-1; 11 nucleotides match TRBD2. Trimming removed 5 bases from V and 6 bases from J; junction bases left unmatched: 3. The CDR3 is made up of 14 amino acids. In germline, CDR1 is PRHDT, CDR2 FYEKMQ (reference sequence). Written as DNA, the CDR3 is TGTGCCAGCAGCGGGGGACTAGCGGTCAATGAGCAGTTCTTC. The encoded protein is CASSGGLAVNEQFF.

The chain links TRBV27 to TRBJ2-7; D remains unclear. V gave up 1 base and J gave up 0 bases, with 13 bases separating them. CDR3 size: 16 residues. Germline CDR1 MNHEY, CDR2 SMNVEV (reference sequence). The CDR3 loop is CASSLFSVGNSYEQYF. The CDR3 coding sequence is TGTGCCAGCAGTTTATTCAGTGTGGGGAACTCCTACGAGCAGTACTTC.

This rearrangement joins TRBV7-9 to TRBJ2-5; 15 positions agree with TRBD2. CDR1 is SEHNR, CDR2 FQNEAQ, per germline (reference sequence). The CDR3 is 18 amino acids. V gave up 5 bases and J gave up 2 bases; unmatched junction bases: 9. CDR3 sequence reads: CASSEPGLAGGWQETQYF. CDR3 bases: TGTGCCAGCAGCGAGCCGGGACTAGCGGGAGGCTGGCAAGAGACCCAGTACTTC.

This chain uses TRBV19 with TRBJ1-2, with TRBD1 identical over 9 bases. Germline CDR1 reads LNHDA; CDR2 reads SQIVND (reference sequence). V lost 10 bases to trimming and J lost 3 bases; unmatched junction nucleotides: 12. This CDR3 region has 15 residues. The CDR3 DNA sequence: TGTGCCACCCTCGGACAGGGGAGGGTTGACTATGGCTACACCTTC. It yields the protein CATLGQGRVDYGYTF.

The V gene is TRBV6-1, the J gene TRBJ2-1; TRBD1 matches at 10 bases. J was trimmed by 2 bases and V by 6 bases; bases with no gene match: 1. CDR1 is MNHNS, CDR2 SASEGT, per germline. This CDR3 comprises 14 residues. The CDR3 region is CASRTGGPYNEQFF. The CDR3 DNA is TGTGCCAGCAGGACAGGGGGCCCCTACAATGAGCAGTTCTTC.

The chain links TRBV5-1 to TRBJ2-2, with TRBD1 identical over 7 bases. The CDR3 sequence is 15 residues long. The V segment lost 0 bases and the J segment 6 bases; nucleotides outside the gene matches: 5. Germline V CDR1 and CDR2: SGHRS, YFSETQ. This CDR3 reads CASSLATGAAGELFF. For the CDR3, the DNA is TGCGCCAGCAGCTTGGCCACAGGGGCCGCCGGGGAGCTGTTTTTT.

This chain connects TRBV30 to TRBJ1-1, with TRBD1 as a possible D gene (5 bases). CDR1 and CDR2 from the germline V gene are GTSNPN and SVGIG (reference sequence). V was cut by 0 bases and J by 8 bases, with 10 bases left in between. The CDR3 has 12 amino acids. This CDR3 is CAWSVYGGEAFF. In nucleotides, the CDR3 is TGTGCCTGGAGTGTATACGGGGGGGAAGCTTTCTTT.

The CDR3 here is CASSGDRVYEQYF. The CDR3 DNA sequence: TGTGCCAGCAGTGGAGACAGGGTCTACGAGCAGTACTTC. The chain carries TRBV2 and TRBJ2-7; 7 bases are shared with TRBD1. CDR1 SNHLY and CDR2 FYNNEI come from the germline V gene. This CDR3 has 13 residues. Trimming at V came to 4 bases and at J to 3 bases, leaving 3 bases not matched to a gene.

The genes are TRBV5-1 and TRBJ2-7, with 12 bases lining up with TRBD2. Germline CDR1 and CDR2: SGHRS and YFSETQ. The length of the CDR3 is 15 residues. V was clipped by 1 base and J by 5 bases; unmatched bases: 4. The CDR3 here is CASSLLAGGTHEQYF. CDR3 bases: TGCGCCAGCAGCTTGCTAGCGGGGGGGACTCACGAGCAGTACTTC.

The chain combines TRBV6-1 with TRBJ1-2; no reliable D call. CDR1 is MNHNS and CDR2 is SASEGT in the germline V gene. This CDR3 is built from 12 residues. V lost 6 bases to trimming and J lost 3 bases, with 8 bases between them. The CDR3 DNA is TGTGCCAGCAGCGAGGGTGACTATGGCTACACCTTC. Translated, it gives CASSEGDYGYTF.

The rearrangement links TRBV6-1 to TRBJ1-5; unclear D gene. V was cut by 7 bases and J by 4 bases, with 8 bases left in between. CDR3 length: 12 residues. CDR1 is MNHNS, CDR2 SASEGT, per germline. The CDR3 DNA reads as TGTGCCAGCACCGCGGGTAATCAGCCCCAGCATTTT. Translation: CASTAGNQPQHF.

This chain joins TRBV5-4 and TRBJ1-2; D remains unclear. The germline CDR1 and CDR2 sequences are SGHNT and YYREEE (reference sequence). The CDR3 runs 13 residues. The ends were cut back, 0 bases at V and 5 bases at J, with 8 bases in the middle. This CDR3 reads CASSLELSYGYTF. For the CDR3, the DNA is TGTGCCAGCAGCTTGGAGCTTTCTTATGGCTACACCTTC.

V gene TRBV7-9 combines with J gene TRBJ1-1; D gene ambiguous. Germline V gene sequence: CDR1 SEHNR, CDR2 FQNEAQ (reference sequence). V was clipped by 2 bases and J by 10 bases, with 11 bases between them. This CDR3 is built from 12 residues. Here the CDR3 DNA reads TGTGCCAGCAGCTTATTGCTGAAGAGAGCTTTCTTT. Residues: CASSLLLKRAFF.

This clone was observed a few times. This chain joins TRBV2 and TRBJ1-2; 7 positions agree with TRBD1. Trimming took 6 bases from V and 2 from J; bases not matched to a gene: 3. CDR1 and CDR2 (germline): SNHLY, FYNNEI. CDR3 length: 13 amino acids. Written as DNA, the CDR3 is TGTGCCAGCAGATCGGGACAGAACTATGGCTACACCTTC. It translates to CASRSGQNYGYTF.

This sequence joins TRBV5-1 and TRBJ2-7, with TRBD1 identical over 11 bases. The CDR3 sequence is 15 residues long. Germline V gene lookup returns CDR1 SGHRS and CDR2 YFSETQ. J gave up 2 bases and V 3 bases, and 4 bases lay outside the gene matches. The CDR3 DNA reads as TGCGCCAGCAGCTCGGACAGGGGGCTTACCTACGAGCAGTACTTC. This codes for CASSSDRGLTYEQYF.

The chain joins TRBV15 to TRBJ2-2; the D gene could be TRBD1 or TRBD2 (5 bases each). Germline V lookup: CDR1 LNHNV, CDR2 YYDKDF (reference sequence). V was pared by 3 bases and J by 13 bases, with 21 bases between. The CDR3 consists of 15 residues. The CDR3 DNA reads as TGTGCCACCAGCAGGGGGAAGATCAGAGGGGTTGGGCTGTTTTTT. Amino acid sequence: CATSRGKIRGVGLFF. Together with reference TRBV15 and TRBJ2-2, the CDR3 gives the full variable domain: DAMVIQNPRYQVTQFGKPVTLSCSQTLNHNVMYWYQQKSSQAPKLLFHYYDKDFNNEADTPDNFQSRRPNTSFCFLDIRSPGLGDTAMYLCATSRGKIRGVGLFFGEGSRLTVL.

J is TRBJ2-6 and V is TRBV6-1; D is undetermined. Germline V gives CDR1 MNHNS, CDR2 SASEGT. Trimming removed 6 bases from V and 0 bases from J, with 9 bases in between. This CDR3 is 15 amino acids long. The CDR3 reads CASSSKSSGANVLTF. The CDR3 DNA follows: TGTGCCAGCAGCTCCAAGAGCTCTGGGGCCAACGTCCTGACTTTC.

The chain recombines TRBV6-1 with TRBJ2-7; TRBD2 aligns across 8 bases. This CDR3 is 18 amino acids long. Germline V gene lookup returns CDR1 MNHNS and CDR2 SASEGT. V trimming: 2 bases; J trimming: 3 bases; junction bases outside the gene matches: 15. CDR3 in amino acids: CASSERSSGWGVSYEQYF. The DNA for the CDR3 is TGTGCCAGCAGTGAAAGGTCTAGCGGGTGGGGGGTTAGCTACGAGCAGTACTTC.

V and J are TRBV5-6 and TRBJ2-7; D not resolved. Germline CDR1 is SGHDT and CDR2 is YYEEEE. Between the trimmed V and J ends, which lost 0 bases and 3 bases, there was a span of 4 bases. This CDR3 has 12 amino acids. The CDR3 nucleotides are TGTGCCAGCAGCTTGGGTAACTACGAGCAGTACTTC. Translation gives CASSLGNYEQYF.

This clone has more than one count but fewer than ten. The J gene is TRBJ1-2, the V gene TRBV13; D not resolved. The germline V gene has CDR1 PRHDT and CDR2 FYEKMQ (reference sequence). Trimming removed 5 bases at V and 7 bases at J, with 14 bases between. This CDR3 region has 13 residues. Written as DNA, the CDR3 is TGTGCCAGCAGCCGGGAAAACGGAGGTGGCTACACCTTC. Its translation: CASSRENGGGYTF.

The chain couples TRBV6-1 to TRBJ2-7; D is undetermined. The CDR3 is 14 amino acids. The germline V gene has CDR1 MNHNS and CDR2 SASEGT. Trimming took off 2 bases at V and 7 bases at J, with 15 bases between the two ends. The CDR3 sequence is CASSETFRVLEQYF. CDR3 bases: TGTGCCAGCAGTGAAACCTTTAGGGTTTTGGAGCAGTACTTC.

Here the CDR3 DNA reads TGTGCCAGCAGCAAATCTACAGCGGCCTGGAGGGTTACCGGGGAGCTGTTTTTT. Protein sequence: CASSKSTAAWRVTGELFF. J is TRBJ2-2 and V is TRBV21-1; TRBD2, as called in the table, went unchecked against the DNA. TRBV21-1 is a listed pseudogene. CDR3 size: 18 residues.

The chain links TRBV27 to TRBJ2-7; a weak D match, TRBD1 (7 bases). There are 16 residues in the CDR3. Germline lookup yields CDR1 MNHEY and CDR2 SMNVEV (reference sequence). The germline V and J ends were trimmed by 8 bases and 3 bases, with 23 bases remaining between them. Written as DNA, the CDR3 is TGTGCCAGCTCACTCGGGGGACAGCGAAATCTCTACGAGCAGTACTTC. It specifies CASSLGGQRNLYEQYF.